This record looks at one T cell receptor (beta chain) sequence and its context. This clonotype was counted between two and nine times. Its antigen is currently not known. It has no much larger one-base neighbor in the sample; base qualities were not kept. V was cut back by 1 base and J by 8 bases, leaving a gap of 15 bases between them. The cysteine opens and the phenylalanine closes a CDR3 of 13 amino acids. The only DNA kept is the CDR3, 39 bases in frame from the first base. CDR1 and CDR2 are drawn from the germline V gene (reference sequence): DFQATT, SNEGSKA. This sample was included in a study of T-cell memory formation after mild COVID-19 (dated by TCRdb to the early 2020s). Background on the whole study: TCR sequence clusters from the two donors were found to be largely donor specific. Two young, previously healthy adult volunteers made up the cohort, one male and one female. Longitudinal TCRalpha and TCRbeta repertoire sequencing tracked T-cell clones expanding and contracting after mild COVID-19 in two donors. The investigation overall reported the following: Some responding clones were detected in pre-infection memory, which suggested that pre-existing cross-reactive memory T cells had joined the SARS-CoV-2 response. Contracting CD4+ clones were found mainly in CM and EM memory subsets, while CD8+ clones were enriched in EMRA. Clones contracting from day 15 to 85 had balanced CD4/CD8 phenotypes, while a second wave expanding from day 15 to 37 was biased towards CD4+. The second-wave clones that peaked on day 37 were not confirmed to be SARS-CoV-2 specific. The study included only a couple of mild cases, and larger cohorts that include severe cases with pre-infection samples were judged to be necessary.

The listed sequencing device is Illumina NovaSeq 6000. TCRalpha and TCRbeta cDNA libraries were constructed by 5'RACE with constant-segment primers, with sample barcodes and unique molecular identifiers being introduced. RNA was extracted from every sample with Trizol reagent. Libraries were amplified in two PCR steps, with a second sample barcode and Illumina TruSeq adapters added in the second step. Libraries were sequenced on an Illumina NovaSeq with 2 x 150 bp paired-end reads. The published analysis was carried out like this. The reads were demultiplexed and collapsed into UMI-guided consensus sequences using migec v1.2.7. Using mixcr v2.1.11, UMI consensuses were aligned to TRA and TRB V and J templates and then assembled into clonotypes. A clonotype was counted as expanded or contracted only if both edgeR and NoisET called the change significant, with noise models trained on biological replicates. For edgeR calls, the cutoffs were a false discovery rate-adjusted p below 0.01 and a log2 fold-change threshold of 1. PCA with hierarchical clustering of max-normalized trajectories of the 1000 most abundant clonotypes was used as exploratory dynamics analysis. The CD4 or CD8 phenotype of responding clones was assigned using the separately sequenced CD4+ and CD8+ repertoires. Using fastp at Q25 and MiXCR, TCRdb reprocessed the public reads and kept productive beta chains. Rows are combined by CDR3 protein, so each entry shows the most common genes and DNA. What appears here as the V and J calls and clone size reflects TCRdb's work, not the paper's. The sample table contains about 560,000 distinct CDR3 sequences; only one count was recorded for roughly 17% of them. About 7.5% of the sample rests with the top ten.

Ficoll-Paque density gradient centrifugation was used to isolate PBMCs. This clonotype was obtained from an adult woman who had mild COVID-19 (a few samples of this study predate the infection). The sample titles of this study are shuffled in the database, so cell type and time point are left out; the donor was told from shared clones. Source material: PBMCs or a T cell subset sorted from them (not recorded which). The V and J segments used are TRBV20-1 and TRBJ2-7, with no reliable assignment of the D segment. Read as DNA, the sequence is TGCAGTGCTAGAGCTCCCATTTTTTCTAAGCAGTACTTC. It specifies CSARAPIFSKQYF.